These 28 T cell receptor beta chains originate from one sample sequenced in a study of OX40 agonist ivuxolimab in advanced cancers. The protocol was immunoSEQ multiplex PCR, while the TCRdb copy is restricted to in-frame clones and leaves out a portion. The data contain 70,000 to 80,000 clones, around nine tenths of them singletons. This specimen was CD4+ or CD8+ T cells sorted from blood, taken in a trial of the OX40 agonist ivuxolimab. These receptors were obtained from an adult with an advanced solid tumor such as melanoma, head and neck, liver or kidney cancer.

This clone was detected a few times. The chain carries TRBV7-8 and TRBJ1-3; tentative D call: TRBD1 (6 bases). CDR3 length equals 16 residues. V was shortened by 2 bases and J by 0 bases, with 11 bases between the two germline ends. CDR1 and CDR2 from the germline V gene are SGHVS and FQNEAQ. The CDR3 DNA reads TGTGCCAGCAGCTTATCCTTGGGGGCCTCTGGAAACACCATATATTTT. As protein: CASSLSLGASGNTIYF.

The rearrangement links TRBV5-1 to TRBJ2-3, with TRBD2 matching over 9 bases. This CDR3 has 16 residues. V lost 0 bases, J lost 5 bases, and 7 bases stayed unmatched. Germline V CDR1 and CDR2: SGHRS, YFSETQ. CDR3 loop: CASSLDGGRAVDTQYF. The CDR3 DNA follows: TGCGCCAGCAGCTTGGACGGCGGGAGGGCCGTAGATACGCAGTATTTT.

The gene calls are TRBV4-3 and TRBJ1-2, with TRBD1 matching over 7 bases. Trimming at V came to 5 bases and at J to 8 bases, leaving 11 bases not matched to a gene. Looked up from germline, CDR1 is LGHNA and CDR2 is YSLEER. CDR3 length: 14 residues. CDR3 bases: TGCGCCAGCAGCTCCACTGAGGGGGCTGAGGGCTACACCTTC. It specifies CASSSTEGAEGYTF.

The V and J genes are TRBV7-8 and TRBJ2-5; D unclear. CDR3 length: 12 residues. V lost 0 bases and J lost 12, with 11 bases in between. Germline lookup yields CDR1 SGHVS and CDR2 FQNEAQ. The CDR3 here is CASSLAVDLEYF. The CDR3 coding sequence is TGTGCCAGCAGCTTAGCGGTGGATCTTGAGTACTTC.

This chain connects TRBV30 to TRBJ2-1; D gene uncertain. The V end lost 0 bases, the J end lost 3 bases, and 21 bases lay between the germline ends. The CDR3 is 18 residues long. CDR1 and CDR2 (germline): GTSNPN, SVGIG (reference sequence). CDR3 in DNA: TGTGCCTGGAGTGTCGGTACAACCGGCGGCTCAGTCTACAATGAGCAGTTCTTC. Translation gives CAWSVGTTGGSVYNEQFF.

CDR3 in DNA: TGCGCCAGCAGCCGTGAGCGGGAGGCAGATACGCAGTATTTT. This codes for CASSREREADTQYF. This chain connects TRBV4-1 to TRBJ2-3; 9 positions agree with TRBD2. Per the germline V gene, CDR1 is MGHRA and CDR2 is YSYEKL. The CDR3 contains 14 residues. The V segment lost 4 bases and the J segment 4 bases; nucleotides outside the gene matches: 3.

The chain combines TRBV7-9 with TRBJ2-7, with D unresolved. The CDR3 covers 11 residues. The ends were cut back, 4 bases at V and 3 bases at J, with 4 bases in the middle. Looked up from germline, CDR1 is SEHNR and CDR2 is FQNEAQ (reference sequence). The CDR3 DNA follows: TGTGCCAGCAGCTCAAACTACGAGCAGTACTTC. Its protein product is CASSSNYEQYF.

The chain is built from TRBV6-5 and TRBJ2-1, with 10 bases matching TRBD2. This CDR3 comprises 15 residues. V lost 6 bases to trimming and J lost 5 bases; unmatched junction nucleotides: 7. Germline CDR1 and CDR2: MNHEY and SVGAGI. DNA of the CDR3: TGTGCCAGCAGCCCGGTAGCGGGAGGCCACAATGAGCAGTTCTTC. Translation: CASSPVAGGHNEQFF.

The rearrangement uses TRBV18 and TRBJ2-3, with a tentative D call TRBD1 (5 bases). The germline CDR1 and CDR2 sequences are KGHSH and LQKENI. V dropped 2 bases and J dropped 3 bases, with 15 bases sitting between them. This CDR3 is built from 16 residues. CDR3 residues: CASSPSQGISTDTQYF. The CDR3 DNA reads as TGTGCCAGCTCACCATCGCAGGGTATTTCGACAGATACGCAGTATTTT.

The gene calls are TRBV2 and TRBJ2-5; D remains unclear. CDR3 size: 15 residues. The V and J ends lost 1 base and 0 bases respectively, with 9 bases between them. CDR1 and CDR2 (germline): SNHLY, FYNNEI. This CDR3 is CASSEGLADQETQYF. In DNA, the CDR3 is TGTGCCAGCAGTGAAGGTTTGGCGGACCAAGAGACCCAGTACTTC.

The chain combines TRBV7-8 with TRBJ2-1; tentatively, D is TRBD2 (5 bases). The CDR3 has 15 residues. V gave up 0 bases and J gave up 2 bases, with 8 bases separating them. Per germline, CDR1 SGHVS and CDR2 FQNEAQ. CDR3: CASSLAGVPYNEQFF. CDR3 bases: TGTGCCAGCAGCTTAGCGGGAGTACCCTACAATGAGCAGTTCTTC.

This chain uses TRBV19 with TRBJ1-5; D ambiguous. The CDR3 sequence is 15 residues long. The V and J ends lost 9 bases and 3 bases respectively, with 18 bases between them. Germline CDR1 reads LNHDA; CDR2 reads SQIVND (reference sequence). The CDR3 DNA reads as TGTGCCAGCACCGCGGGGAATCTTAACAATCAGCCCCAGCATTTT. Translation gives CASTAGNLNNQPQHF.

The rearrangement links TRBV7-8 to TRBJ1-4; 10 bases align to TRBD1. The germline V gene encodes CDR1 SGHVS and CDR2 FQNEAQ. V dropped 3 bases and J dropped 7; count of bases not matched to a gene: 2. The length of the CDR3 is 14 residues. This CDR3 is CASSFDRGREKLFF. CDR3 nucleotides: TGTGCCAGCAGCTTTGACAGGGGGCGTGAAAAACTGTTTTTT.

The chain links TRBV5-4 to TRBJ1-1; TRBD1 agrees at 8 bases. Germline CDR1 and CDR2: SGHNT and YYREEE (reference sequence). The CDR3 has 15 residues. The junction had 10 bases not matched to a gene; V was cut back by 4 bases and J by 5 bases. CDR3 region: CASSPSQGARTEAFF. The CDR3 DNA is TGTGCCAGCAGCCCCTCTCAGGGGGCGCGAACTGAAGCTTTCTTT.

The chain uses TRBV30 and TRBJ2-7; TRBD1 might be the D (5 bases). This CDR3 has 12 amino acids. The ends were cut back, 2 bases at V and 3 bases at J, with 8 bases in the middle. Germline CDR1 reads GTSNPN; CDR2 reads SVGIG (reference sequence). CDR3 sequence (DNA): TGTGCCTGGAGTCCCCAGGGCTACGAGCAGTACTTC. Residues: CAWSPQGYEQYF.

This clone was seen only a few times. This rearrangement joins TRBV19 to TRBJ2-7; the match to TRBD2 covers 8 bases. The germline CDR1 and CDR2 sequences are LNHDA and SQIVND (reference sequence). V lost 7 bases and J lost 7; bases outside the gene matches: 9. This CDR3 has 13 residues. CDR3 in amino acids: CASNVAGSSEQYF. CDR3 coding DNA: TGTGCCAGTAATGTAGCGGGATCGTCGGAGCAGTACTTC.

The CDR3 DNA follows: TGTGCCAGTAGCCCGGACGGATCCTATGGCTACACCTTC. Translated: CASSPDGSYGYTF. The rearrangement uses TRBV19 and TRBJ1-2; D uncertain. V was trimmed by 6 bases and J by 4 bases, leaving 12 bases between them. Germline assignment: CDR1 LNHDA and CDR2 SQIVND (reference sequence). This CDR3 comprises 13 residues.

V is TRBV15 and J is TRBJ2-5; D call uncertain. The DNA end favors TRBJ2-7, so the J call may be wrong. CDR3 length: 15 residues. CDR1 is LNHNV and CDR2 is YYDKDF in the germline V gene (reference sequence). The CDR3 protein is CATSRLSSRAYEQYF. The CDR3 DNA follows: TGTGCCACCAGCAGGCTAAGCTCCCGGGCCTACGAGCAGTACTTC.

This rearrangement joins TRBV11-3 to TRBJ2-7; D is undetermined. The CDR3 covers 14 residues. CDR1 SGHNT and CDR2 YENEEA come from the germline V gene. V lost 5 bases to trimming and J lost 2 bases, with 13 bases between them. CDR3 sequence (DNA): TGTGCCAGCAGCCCACCGGACGTTGCCTACGAGCAGTACTTC. This gives the protein CASSPPDVAYEQYF. Together with reference TRBV11-3 and TRBJ2-7, the CDR3 gives the full variable domain: EAGVVQSPRYKIIEKKQPVAFWCNPISGHNTLYWYLQNLGQGPELLIRYENEEAVDDSQLPKDRFSAERLKGVDSTLKIQPAELGDSAVYLCASSPPDVAYEQYFGPGTRLTVT.

This chain uses TRBV19 with TRBJ2-5, with D uncertain. With 9 bases removed from V and 0 bases from J, the gap between germline ends came to 11 bases. Germline CDR1 and CDR2: LNHDA and SQIVND (reference sequence). The CDR3 sequence is 13 residues long. The CDR3 nucleotides read TGTGCCAGCGCCAAGAGGTACCAAGAGACCCAGTACTTC. Translation gives CASAKRYQETQYF.

This clone appeared a single time. The V call is TRBV10-3, the J call TRBJ2-5; weak D call: TRBD1 (6 bases). In germline, CDR1 is ENHRY, CDR2 SYGVKD. The CDR3 length is 12 residues. Trimming took off 10 bases at V and 0 bases at J, with 9 bases between the two ends. Here the CDR3 reads CATQGYQETQYF. CDR3 DNA: TGTGCCACCCAGGGGTACCAAGAGACCCAGTACTTC.

The gene calls are TRBV15 and TRBJ2-5; tentative D call: TRBD2 (6 bases). The CDR3 runs to 16 residues. V dropped 0 bases and J dropped 2 bases, with 13 bases sitting between them. Per the germline V gene, CDR1 is LNHNV and CDR2 is YYDKDF (reference sequence). The CDR3, as DNA: TGTGCCACCAGCAGAGACCGGGACTTCACACAAGAGACCCAGTACTTC. Residues: CATSRDRDFTQETQYF.

The chain joins TRBV4-3 to TRBJ2-7; no reliable D call. The germline V gene has CDR1 LGHNA and CDR2 YSLEER. The CDR3 runs 13 residues. Deletions cut 4 bases from V and 6 bases from J, with 13 bases between. The CDR3, as DNA: TGCGCCAGCAGCCCAACTCTAGGCTCCGAGCAGTACTTC. Amino acid sequence: CASSPTLGSEQYF.

This clone was seen a few times. CDR3 coding DNA: TGTGCCAGCAGCTTAGGACAGGGTTTTGTTTACACTGAAGCTTTCTTT. As protein: CASSLGQGFVYTEAFF. The chain couples TRBV5-4 to TRBJ1-1; 8 nucleotides agree with TRBD1. The J segment lost 3 bases and the V segment lost 2 bases, leaving 9 bases of the junction unmatched. The length of the CDR3 is 16 residues. Germline V CDR1 and CDR2: SGHNT, YYREEE (reference sequence).

The V call is TRBV10-3, the J call TRBJ2-2; TRBD2 matches 7 bases. V lost 0 bases and J lost 5; bases outside the gene matches: 6. Germline values: CDR1 ENHRY, CDR2 SYGVKD. There are 16 residues in the CDR3. The CDR3 region is CAISESAGDQTGELFF. Written as DNA, the CDR3 is TGTGCCATCAGTGAGTCGGCGGGAGATCAAACCGGGGAGCTGTTTTTT.

There are a few counts of this clone. The CDR3 is CASSIAHYSNQPQHF. The CDR3 DNA reads as TGTGCCAGTAGTATTGCACACTATAGCAATCAGCCCCAGCATTTT. V is TRBV19 and J is TRBJ1-5, with no clear D. Trimming cost V 3 bases and J 0 bases, with 9 bases left between them. Germline-derived CDR1 and CDR2 are LNHDA and SQIVND (reference sequence). The CDR3 runs to 15 residues.

The chain carries TRBV19 and TRBJ1-3; 7 nucleotides line up with TRBD1. V shed 5 bases, J shed 2 bases, and the junction held 6 bases outside the gene matches. The CDR3 has 15 amino acids. Per the germline V gene, CDR1 is LNHDA and CDR2 is SQIVND (reference sequence). CDR3 residues: CASSAQGQTGNTIYF. CDR3 nucleotide sequence: TGTGCCAGTAGTGCACAGGGGCAGACTGGAAACACCATATATTTT.

This clone was seen once. The CDR3 DNA is TGTGCCATCAGTGAGCGGGAGCGCAACAATGAGCAGTTCTTC. It specifies CAISERERNNEQFF. The chain joins TRBV10-3 to TRBJ2-1, with D perhaps TRBD2 (6 bases). Between the trimmed V and J ends, which lost 2 bases and 5 bases, there was a span of 10 bases. CDR1 is ENHRY and CDR2 is SYGVKD in the germline V gene. The CDR3 has 14 amino acids.